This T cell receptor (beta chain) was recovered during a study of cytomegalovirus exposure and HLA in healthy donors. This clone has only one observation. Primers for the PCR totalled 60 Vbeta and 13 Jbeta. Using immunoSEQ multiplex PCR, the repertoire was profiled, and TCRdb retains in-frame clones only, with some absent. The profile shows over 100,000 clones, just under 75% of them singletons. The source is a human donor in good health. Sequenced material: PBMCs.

CDR3 nucleotides: TGTGCCTGGAGTTACCAGGACAATCAGCCCCAGCATTTT. This translates into CAWSYQDNQPQHF. This sequence joins TRBV30 and TRBJ1-5; D gene uncertain. CDR1 and CDR2 (germline): GTSNPN, SVGIG (reference sequence). Trimming cost V 2 bases and J 3 bases, with 8 bases left between them. The CDR3 spans 13 residues. Looking up the rest from reference TRBV30 and TRBJ1-5 gives the full variable domain: SQTIHQWPATLVQPVGSPLSLECTVEGTSNPNLYWYRQAAGRGLQLLFYSVGIGQISSEVPQNLSASRPQDRQFILSSKKLLLSDSGFYLCAWSYQDNQPQHFGDGTRLSIL.